This T cell receptor beta chain was found in a study of T cell responses to AZD1222 COVID-19 vaccine (dated by TCRdb to the early 2020s). Some background on the complete study: TCR sequencing was performed for roughly 240 trial participants, of whom about 200 were given two doses of AZD1222 and around 25 were given two doses of MenACWY control vaccine. Enrollment into the trials was organized by age into subgroups of 18-55, 56-69 and 70-plus years, and those subgroups contained approximately 150, 30 and 60 TCR-sequenced participants, respectively. What the work shows at the level of the full study, not this receptor alone: After two AZD1222 doses, both the breadth and the depth of spike-specific TCRs were significantly higher than at day 0 and than in MenACWY recipients. Reportedly, close to half of the unique spike-specific TCRs recognized epitopes lying outside the regions that are mutated in the B.1.351 and B.1.1.7 variants. Conclusions about previously exposed vaccinees are limited because only five to seven AZD1222 recipients were SARS-CoV-2 seropositive at baseline. Participants were mostly white British and included more females than males, and it was suggested by the authors that clonal diversity may have been underestimated. No day 14 peak-response samples were available, so repertoires were characterized only after the peak T cell response. CD4 TCRs associated with the vaccine covered the entire spike protein, and the dominant responses were in regions 160-218 and 743-854. The 56-69-year group was small, and its depth increase did not reach significance, likely because of low power.

The CDR3 regions of human TCRbeta chains were analyzed by immunosequencing. The authors processed their data as follows. Repertoire TCRs were matched against a reference library of SARS-CoV-2-specific TCRs generated with the MIRA antigen-specificity platform. Breadth meant the fraction of unique TCRs that were SARS-CoV-2-associated, whereas depth meant the fraction of total T cells that were SARS-CoV-2-associated. Using the MIRA data, every spike-specific TCR was mapped to the spike region that the TCR reacted to and assigned to either a CD4 or a CD8 class. Log10-transformed breadth and depth values were compared by one-way ANOVA with Sidak's multiple comparisons tests. TCRdb's version of the immuneACCESS table is confined to in-frame rearrangements and falls short of the full clone set. An unresolved V gene accounts for under half of the shortfall where checked; the remainder is of unknown origin. The V and J calls and clone size are taken from that table; D and trimming were inferred from the DNA. Counted in this sample were about 180,000 clones; approximately 90% of them appeared once. Roughly 26% of the sample rests with the top ten.

The CDR3 covers 15 residues, taking in both the cysteine and the phenylalanine. Just CDR3 DNA is preserved here, 45 bases in frame from base 1. In the germline V gene (reference sequence), CDR1 corresponds to MNHEY and CDR2 to SMNVEV. The germline V and J ends show losses of 10 bases and 7 bases respectively, and no gene match explains 14 bases of the junction. The time point label for this specimen denotes: about 28 days (+/-7) after the second vaccine dose. AZD1222 recipients whose second dose came at about 4 weeks and those whose second dose came at about 12 weeks were combined into one group, since spike-specific TCR depth and breadth did not differ between the two schedules. The vaccinee samples were drawn from two UK trials, COV001 and COV002, one of which was a single-blind randomized controlled phase 2/3 trial testing AZD1222 (ChAdOx1 nCoV-19) in healthy adults. For TCRbeta chain sequencing, PBMC samples from trial participants were taken at day 0 and at day 28 after the second dose.

Notes on this clone: No cognate antigen has been identified for it. The sample holds no much larger clone one base away, and base qualities are not on file.

The V and J genes are TRBV27 and TRBJ1-5, with 9 bases aligning to TRBD1. The sample was peripheral blood, taken 28 days after the second AZD1222 dose. This TCR derives from an adult who received the AZD1222 COVID-19 vaccine. The CDR3: CATHPGQGVRQPQHF. The nucleotide sequence is given as TGTGCCACCCACCCGGGACAGGGAGTGAGGCAGCCCCAGCATTTT.